This TCR beta chain was identified in a study of shared clonotypes between healthy human individuals. Germline-derived CDR1 and CDR2 are SGDLS and YYNGEE. V dropped 2 bases and J dropped 15; count of bases not matched to a gene: 23. CDR3 length: 17 residues. Overall study findings and caveats: Limitation of the genetic and exposure-history diversity represented came from the few donors.

As concerns this clone: Its antigen remains unidentified.

Under the authors' procedure: Filtering differed because ImmunoSEQ produced junction-only sequences that carried no quality scores. Profiling relied on immunoSEQ multiplex PCR, and the TCRdb table lists in-frame clones only, not all of them. V and J calls and clone size are copied from that table; D and trimming were computed from the DNA. This table has about 2.4 million clones, roughly 93% appearing once. Sequencing was performed on naive CD4+ T cells from PBMCs. Subset given: CD45RA+ positively selected. The J gene is TRBJ2-1, the V gene TRBV9; 7 bases are a match to TRBD1. This clonotype originated in a man in his late teens or twenties in good health. Some clones in this sample may be carry-over from other donors' samples. The CDR3 bases are TGTGCCAGCAGCGTTTGGGGACAGAGTGCAGAAACGAAAAGACTGTTCTTC. The encoded protein is CASSVWGQSAETKRLFF.